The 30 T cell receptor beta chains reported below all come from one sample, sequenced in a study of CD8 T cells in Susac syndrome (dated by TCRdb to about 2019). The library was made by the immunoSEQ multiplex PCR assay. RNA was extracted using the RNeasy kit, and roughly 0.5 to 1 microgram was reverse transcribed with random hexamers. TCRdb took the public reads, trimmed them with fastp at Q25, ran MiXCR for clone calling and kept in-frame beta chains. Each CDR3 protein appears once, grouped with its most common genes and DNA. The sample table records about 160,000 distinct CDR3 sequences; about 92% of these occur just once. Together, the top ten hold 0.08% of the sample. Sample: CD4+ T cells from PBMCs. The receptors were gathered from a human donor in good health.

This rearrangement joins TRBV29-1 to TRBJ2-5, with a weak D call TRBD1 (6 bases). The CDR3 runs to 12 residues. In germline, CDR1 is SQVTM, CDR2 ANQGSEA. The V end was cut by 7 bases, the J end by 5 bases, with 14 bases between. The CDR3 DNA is TGCAGCGCAACTACAGGGCAGGAGACCCAGTACTTC. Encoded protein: CSATTGQETQYF.

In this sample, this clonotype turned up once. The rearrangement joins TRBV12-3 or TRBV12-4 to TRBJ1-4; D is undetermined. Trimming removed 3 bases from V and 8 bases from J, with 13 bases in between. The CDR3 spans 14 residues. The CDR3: CASSFSLVGEKLFF. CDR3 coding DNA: TGTGCCAGCAGTTTCTCCCTCGTCGGGGAAAAACTGTTTTTT.

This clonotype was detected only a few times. The CDR3 DNA follows: TGTGCCAGCAGTTCCTCATCGGGCTACACCTTC. It codes for CASSSSSGYTF. This chain links TRBV6-5 with TRBJ1-2, with D hard to call. The CDR3 is 11 residues long. V dropped 4 bases and J dropped 8 bases, with 8 bases sitting between them. Looked up from germline, CDR1 is MNHEY and CDR2 is SVGAGI.

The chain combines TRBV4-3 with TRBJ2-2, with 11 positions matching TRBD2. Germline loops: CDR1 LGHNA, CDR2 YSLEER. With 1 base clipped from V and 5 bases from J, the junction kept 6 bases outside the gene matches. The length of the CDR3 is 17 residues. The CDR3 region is CASSQGLAGGYTGELFF. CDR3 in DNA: TGCGCCAGCAGCCAAGGGCTAGCGGGGGGATATACCGGGGAGCTGTTTTTT.

The CDR3 nucleotides read TGTGCCAGCAGCTTCCGACAGGGAGAGACCCAGTACTTC. This codes for CASSFRQGETQYF. The rearrangement links TRBV7-2 to TRBJ2-5; 7 bases line up with TRBD1. Germline CDR1 SGHTA, CDR2 FQGNSA. Trimming removed 3 bases from V and 4 bases from J; junction bases left unmatched: 2. The CDR3 covers 13 residues.

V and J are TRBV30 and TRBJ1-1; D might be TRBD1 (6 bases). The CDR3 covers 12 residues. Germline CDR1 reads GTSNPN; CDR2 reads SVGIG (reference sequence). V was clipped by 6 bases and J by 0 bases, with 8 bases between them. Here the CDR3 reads CACHRVNTEAFF. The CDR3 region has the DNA TGTGCCTGCCACAGGGTGAACACTGAAGCTTTCTTT.

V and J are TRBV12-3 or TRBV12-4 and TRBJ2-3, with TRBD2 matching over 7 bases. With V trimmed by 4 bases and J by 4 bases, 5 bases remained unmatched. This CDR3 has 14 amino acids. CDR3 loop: CASSSSGLPDTQYF. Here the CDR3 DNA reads TGTGCCAGCAGTTCTAGCGGCCTCCCAGATACGCAGTATTTT.

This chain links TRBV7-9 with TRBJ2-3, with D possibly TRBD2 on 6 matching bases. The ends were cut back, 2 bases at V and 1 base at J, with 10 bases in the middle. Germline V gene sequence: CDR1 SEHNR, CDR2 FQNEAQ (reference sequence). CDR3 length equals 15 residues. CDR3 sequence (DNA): TGTGCCAGCAGCTTACCCCCGGGGGGCACAGATACGCAGTATTTT. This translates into CASSLPPGGTDTQYF. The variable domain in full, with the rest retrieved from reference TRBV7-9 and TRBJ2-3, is DTGVSQNPRHKITKRGQNVTFRCDPISEHNRLYWYRQTLGQGPEFLTYFQNEAQLEKSRLLSDRFSAERPKGSFSTLEIQRTEQGDSAMYLCASSLPPGGTDTQYFGPGTRLTVL.

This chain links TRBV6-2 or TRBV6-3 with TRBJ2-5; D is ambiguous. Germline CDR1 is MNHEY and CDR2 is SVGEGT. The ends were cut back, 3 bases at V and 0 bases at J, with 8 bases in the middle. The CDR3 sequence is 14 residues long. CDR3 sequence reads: CASSYLGNQETQYF. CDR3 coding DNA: TGTGCCAGCAGTTATCTGGGGAACCAAGAGACCCAGTACTTC.

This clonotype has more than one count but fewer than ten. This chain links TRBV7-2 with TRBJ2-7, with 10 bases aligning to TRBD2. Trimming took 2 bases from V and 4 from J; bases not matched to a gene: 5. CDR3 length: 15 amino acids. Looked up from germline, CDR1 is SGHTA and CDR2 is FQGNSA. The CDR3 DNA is TGTGCCAGCAGCTTATTTGCTAGCGGGAGATACGAGCAGTACTTC. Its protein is CASSLFASGRYEQYF.

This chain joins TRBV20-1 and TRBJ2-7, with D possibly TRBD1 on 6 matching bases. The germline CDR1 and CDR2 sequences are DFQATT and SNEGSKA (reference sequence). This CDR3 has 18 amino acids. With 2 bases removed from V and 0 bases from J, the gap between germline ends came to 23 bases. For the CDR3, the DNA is TGCAGTGCTAGACCCCAGGGGTGGGTTGCGGGTACCTCCTACGAGCAGTACTTC. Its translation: CSARPQGWVAGTSYEQYF.

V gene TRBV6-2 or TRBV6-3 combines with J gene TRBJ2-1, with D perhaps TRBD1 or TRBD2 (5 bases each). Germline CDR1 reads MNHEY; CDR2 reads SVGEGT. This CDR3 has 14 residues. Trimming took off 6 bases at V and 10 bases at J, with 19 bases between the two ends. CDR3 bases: TGTGCCAGCAGCCCCATGGGGACCCTGAGGGAGCAGTTCTTC. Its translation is CASSPMGTLREQFF.

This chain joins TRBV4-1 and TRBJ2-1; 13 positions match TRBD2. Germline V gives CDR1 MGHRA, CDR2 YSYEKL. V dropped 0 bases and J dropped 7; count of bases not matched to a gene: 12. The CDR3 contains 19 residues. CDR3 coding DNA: TGCGCCAGCAGCCAAGAAAGGAACCGACCGGGACTAGCGGGAAATGAGCAGTTCTTC. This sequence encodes CASSQERNRPGLAGNEQFF.

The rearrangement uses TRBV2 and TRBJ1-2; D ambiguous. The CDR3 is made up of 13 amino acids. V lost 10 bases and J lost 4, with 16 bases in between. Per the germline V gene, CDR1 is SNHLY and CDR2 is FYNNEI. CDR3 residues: CATPDSASYGYTF. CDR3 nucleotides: TGTGCCACTCCCGACTCGGCGAGCTATGGCTACACCTTC.

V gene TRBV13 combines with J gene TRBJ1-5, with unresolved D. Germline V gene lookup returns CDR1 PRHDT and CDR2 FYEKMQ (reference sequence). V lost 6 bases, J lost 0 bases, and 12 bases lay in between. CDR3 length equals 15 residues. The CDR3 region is CASRSPTDSNQPQHF. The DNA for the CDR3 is TGTGCCAGCAGGTCGCCTACGGATAGCAATCAGCCCCAGCATTTT.

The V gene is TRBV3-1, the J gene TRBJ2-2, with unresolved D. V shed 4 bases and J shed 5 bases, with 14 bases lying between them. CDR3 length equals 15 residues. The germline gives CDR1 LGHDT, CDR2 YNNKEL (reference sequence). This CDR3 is CASSLGSFRTGELFF. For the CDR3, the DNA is TGTGCCAGCAGCCTGGGGTCCTTTCGGACCGGGGAGCTGTTTTTT.

Here the CDR3 DNA reads TGCGCCAGCAGCGCAGGGACTAGCGGGAGAAACGAGCAGTACTTC. This gives the protein CASSAGTSGRNEQYF. The rearrangement links TRBV5-1 to TRBJ2-7; 14 nucleotides agree with TRBD2. The CDR3 runs to 15 residues. The ends lost 4 bases at V and 5 bases at J; junction bases unmatched: 5. Germline V gives CDR1 SGHRS, CDR2 YFSETQ.

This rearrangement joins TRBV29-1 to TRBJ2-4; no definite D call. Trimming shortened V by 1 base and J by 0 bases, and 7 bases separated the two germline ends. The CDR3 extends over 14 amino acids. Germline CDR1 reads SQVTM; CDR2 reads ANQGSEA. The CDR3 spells CSVEGQLAKNIQYF. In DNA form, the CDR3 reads TGCAGCGTTGAAGGGCAACTAGCCAAAAACATTCAGTACTTC.

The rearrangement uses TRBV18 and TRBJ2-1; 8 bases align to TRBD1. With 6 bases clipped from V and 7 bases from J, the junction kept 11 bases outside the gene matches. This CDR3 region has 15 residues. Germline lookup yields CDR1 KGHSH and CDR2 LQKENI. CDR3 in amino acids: CASSQTGQGGNEQFF. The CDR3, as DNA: TGTGCCAGCTCCCAGACTGGACAGGGTGGAAATGAGCAGTTCTTC.

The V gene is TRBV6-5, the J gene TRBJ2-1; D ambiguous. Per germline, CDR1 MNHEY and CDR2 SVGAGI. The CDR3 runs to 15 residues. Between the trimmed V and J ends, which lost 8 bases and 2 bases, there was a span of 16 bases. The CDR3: CASRWTGLAYNEQFF. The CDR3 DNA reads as TGTGCCAGCCGCTGGACCGGGCTAGCCTACAATGAGCAGTTCTTC.

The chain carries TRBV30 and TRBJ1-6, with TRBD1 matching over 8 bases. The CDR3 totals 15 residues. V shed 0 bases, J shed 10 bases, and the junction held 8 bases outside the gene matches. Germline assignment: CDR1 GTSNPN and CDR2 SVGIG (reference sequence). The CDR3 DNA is TGTGCCTGGAGTGTAACCGGACAGGGCGACTCACCCCTCCACTTT. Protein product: CAWSVTGQGDSPLHF.

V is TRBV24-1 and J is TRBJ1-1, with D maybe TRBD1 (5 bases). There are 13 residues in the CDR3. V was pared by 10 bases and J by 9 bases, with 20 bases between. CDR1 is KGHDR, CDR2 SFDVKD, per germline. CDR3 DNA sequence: TGTGCCACGCAGGGTGGCCTAGGGAGAAAAGCTTTCTTT. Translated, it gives CATQGGLGRKAFF.

CDR3 region: CSALGLAGITDTQYF. In nucleotides, the CDR3 is TGCAGTGCTCTAGGACTAGCGGGGATCACAGATACGCAGTATTTT. The chain combines TRBV20-1 with TRBJ2-3, with TRBD2 matching over 12 bases. The germline gives CDR1 DFQATT, CDR2 SNEGSKA (reference sequence). CDR3 length: 15 amino acids. The V and J ends lost 5 bases and 2 bases, in that order; junction bases with no gene match: 5.

This CDR3 reads CSARDGGRVDTGELFF. CDR3 coding DNA: TGCAGTGCTAGAGACGGCGGGAGGGTGGACACCGGGGAGCTGTTTTTT. The rearrangement joins TRBV20-1 to TRBJ2-2, with TRBD2 matching 9 bases. V dropped 0 bases and J dropped 3; count of bases not matched to a gene: 5. Germline lookup yields CDR1 DFQATT and CDR2 SNEGSKA (reference sequence). CDR3 length: 16 amino acids.

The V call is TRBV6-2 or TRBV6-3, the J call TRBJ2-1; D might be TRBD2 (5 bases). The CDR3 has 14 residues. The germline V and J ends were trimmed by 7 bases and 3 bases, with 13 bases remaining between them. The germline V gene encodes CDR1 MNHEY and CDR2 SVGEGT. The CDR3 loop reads CASNPYRGYNEQFF. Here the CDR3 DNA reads TGTGCCAGCAATCCTTATCGGGGCTACAATGAGCAGTTCTTC.

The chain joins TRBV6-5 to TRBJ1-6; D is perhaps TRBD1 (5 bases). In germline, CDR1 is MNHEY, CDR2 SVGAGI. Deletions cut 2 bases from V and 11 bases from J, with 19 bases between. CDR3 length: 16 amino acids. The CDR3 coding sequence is TGTGCCAGCAGTTACGTAGCACCCCGGGGGAATCCACCCCTCCACTTT. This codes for CASSYVAPRGNPPLHF.

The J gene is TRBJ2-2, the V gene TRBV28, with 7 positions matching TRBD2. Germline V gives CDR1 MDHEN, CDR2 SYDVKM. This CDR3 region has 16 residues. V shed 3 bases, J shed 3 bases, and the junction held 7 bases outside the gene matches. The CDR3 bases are TGTGCCAGCAGTTTTGGCGGGCTAGCGGACACCGGGGAGCTGTTTTTT. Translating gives CASSFGGLADTGELFF.

CDR3 DNA sequence: TGCGCCAGCAGCATCGGACAGGTCTACAATGAGCAGTTCTTC. Encoded protein: CASSIGQVYNEQFF. The rearrangement joins TRBV5-1 to TRBJ2-1, with 7 bases aligning to TRBD1. CDR1 SGHRS and CDR2 YFSETQ come from the germline V gene. The CDR3 extends over 14 amino acids. Trimming removed 4 bases from V and 3 bases from J; junction bases left unmatched: 4.

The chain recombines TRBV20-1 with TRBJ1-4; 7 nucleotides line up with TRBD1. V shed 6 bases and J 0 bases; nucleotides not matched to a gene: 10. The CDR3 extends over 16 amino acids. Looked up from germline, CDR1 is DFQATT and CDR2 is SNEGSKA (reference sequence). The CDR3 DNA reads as TGCAGTGCGAGATGGGACAGTTTCGCAACTAATGAAAAACTGTTTTTT. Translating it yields CSARWDSFATNEKLFF.

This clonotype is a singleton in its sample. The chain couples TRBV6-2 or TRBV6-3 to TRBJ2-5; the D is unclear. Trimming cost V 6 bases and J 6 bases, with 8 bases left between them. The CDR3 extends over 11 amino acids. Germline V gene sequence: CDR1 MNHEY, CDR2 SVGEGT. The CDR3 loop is CASRLLQTQYF. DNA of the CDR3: TGTGCCAGCAGGCTACTACAGACCCAGTACTTC.